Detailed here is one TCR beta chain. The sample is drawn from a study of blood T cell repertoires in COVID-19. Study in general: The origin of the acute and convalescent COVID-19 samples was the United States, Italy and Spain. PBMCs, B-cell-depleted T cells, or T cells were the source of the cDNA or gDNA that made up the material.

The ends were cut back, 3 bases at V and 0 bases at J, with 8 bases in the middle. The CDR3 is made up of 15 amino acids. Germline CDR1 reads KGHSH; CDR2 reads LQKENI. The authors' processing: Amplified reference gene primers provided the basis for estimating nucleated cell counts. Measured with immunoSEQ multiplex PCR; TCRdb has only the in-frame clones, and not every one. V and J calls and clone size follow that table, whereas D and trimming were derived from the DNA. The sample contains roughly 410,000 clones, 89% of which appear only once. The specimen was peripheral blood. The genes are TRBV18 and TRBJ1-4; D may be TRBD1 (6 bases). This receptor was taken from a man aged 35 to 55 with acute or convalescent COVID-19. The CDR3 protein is CASSPTGPTNEKLFF. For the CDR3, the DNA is TGTGCCAGCTCACCTACAGGGCCAACTAATGAAAAACTGTTTTTT. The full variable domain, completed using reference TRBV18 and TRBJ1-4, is NAGVMQNPRHLVRRRGQEARLRCSPMKGHSHVYWYRQLPEEGLKFMVYLQKENIIDESGMPKERFSAEFPKEGPSILRIQQVVRGDSAAYFCASSPTGPTNEKLFFGSGTQLSVL.